The 13 T cell receptor beta chains reported below all come from one sample, sequenced in a study of T cell repertoires in cytomegalovirus infection. No antigen has been identified for these receptors. In TCRdb, the reads were re-called with MiXCR into one record per CDR3 protein. Among over 95,000 distinct CDR3 sequences listed, over 25% were seen once. This specimen consisted of CD8+ T cells from cultured PBMCs, obtained from culture after CMV antigen stimulation. The receptor set was obtained from a human donor in good health (CMV status not recorded). Some clones in this sample may be carry-over from other donors' samples.

This chain links TRBV7-2 with TRBJ2-5; D perhaps matches TRBD2 (6 bases). V lost 3 bases to trimming and J lost 2 bases, with 10 bases between them. This CDR3 comprises 14 residues. Germline values: CDR1 SGHTA, CDR2 FQGNSA. CDR3 region: CASSFRDLQETQYF. The CDR3 nucleotides are TGTGCCAGCAGCTTTAGGGACTTACAAGAGACCCAGTACTTC.

This clonotype has more than one count but fewer than ten. The chain has TRBV7-9 and TRBJ2-1; 9 bases line up with TRBD2. The germline V gene encodes CDR1 SEHNR and CDR2 FQNEAQ (reference sequence). CDR3 length: 16 residues. V shed 4 bases, J shed 2 bases, and the junction held 6 bases outside the gene matches. CDR3 residues: CASSSNSGSTYNEQFF. CDR3 DNA sequence: TGTGCCAGCAGCTCTAATAGCGGGAGTACCTACAATGAGCAGTTCTTC.

This chain links TRBV4-1 with TRBJ1-4; D ambiguous. CDR1 MGHRA and CDR2 YSYEKL come from the germline V gene. V was cut by 0 bases and J by 14 bases, with 10 bases left in between. The CDR3 is made up of 12 amino acids. The CDR3 spells CASSQEYTALFF. For the CDR3, the DNA is TGCGCCAGCAGCCAAGAATACACCGCGCTGTTTTTT.

This clonotype appeared a few times. The rearrangement joins TRBV20-1 to TRBJ1-1, with 12 bases identical to TRBD1. V was clipped by 1 base and J by 5 bases; unmatched bases: 5. The germline CDR1 and CDR2 sequences are DFQATT and SNEGSKA (reference sequence). CDR3 size: 15 residues. The CDR3 region is CSARGRGQGATEAFF. The CDR3 coding sequence is TGCAGTGCTAGAGGACGGGGACAGGGGGCAACTGAAGCTTTCTTT.

This CDR3 reads CASSRLADNTDTQYF. The CDR3 region has the DNA TGTGCCAGTAGTAGACTAGCGGACAACACAGATACGCAGTATTTT. The chain has TRBV19 and TRBJ2-3; TRBD2 aligns across 9 bases. The J segment lost 2 bases and the V segment lost 4 bases, leaving 4 bases of the junction unmatched. CDR3 length: 15 amino acids. Looked up from germline, CDR1 is LNHDA and CDR2 is SQIVND (reference sequence).

The chain links TRBV2 to TRBJ1-5, with D perhaps TRBD1 (6 bases). CDR1 and CDR2 (germline): SNHLY, FYNNEI. This CDR3 region has 13 residues. V was clipped by 4 bases and J by 5 bases, with 9 bases between them. CDR3 in amino acids: CASSGGLDQPQHF. For the CDR3, the DNA is TGTGCCAGCAGTGGGGGGCTGGATCAGCCCCAGCATTTT.

This clonotype was detected many times. The rearrangement joins TRBV7-2 to TRBJ2-2, with 7 bases fitting TRBD1. The CDR3 loop spans 14 amino acids. Trimming took 5 bases from V and 4 from J; bases not matched to a gene: 4. The germline gives CDR1 SGHTA, CDR2 FQGNSA. CDR3 amino acids: CASSAYRGTGELFF. For the CDR3, the DNA is TGTGCCAGCAGCGCCTACAGGGGCACCGGGGAGCTGTTTTTT.

This clonotype was counted only a few times. The J gene is TRBJ2-1, the V gene TRBV7-8, with TRBD2 identical over 7 bases. The CDR3 sequence is 15 residues long. Trimming cost V 1 base and J 3 bases; bases outside gene matches: 3. Germline assignment: CDR1 SGHVS and CDR2 FQNEAQ. For the CDR3, the DNA is TGTGCCAGCAGCTTAGAACGGGGGGTCTACAATGAGCAGTTCTTC. It translates to CASSLERGVYNEQFF.

The chain combines TRBV25-1 with TRBJ2-2, with TRBD1 matching over 9 bases. V was clipped by 3 bases and J by 2 bases; unmatched bases: 7. The CDR3 is 17 amino acids. From germline, CDR1 is MGHDK and CDR2 SYGVNS. The CDR3 nucleotides are TGTGCCAGCAGTGAGTCAAACAGGGGGCGAAACACCGGGGAGCTGTTTTTT. Its protein is CASSESNRGRNTGELFF.

The chain joins TRBV4-3 to TRBJ2-5, with D perhaps assigned TRBD1 or TRBD2 (6 bases each). Germline loops: CDR1 LGHNA, CDR2 YSLEER. There are 15 residues in the CDR3. V lost 0 bases to trimming and J lost 1 base, with 9 bases between them. The CDR3 region has the DNA TGCGCCAGCAGCCAAGAAGAGGGGGGCCAAGAGACCCAGTACTTC. Residues: CASSQEEGGQETQYF.

This clonotype was recorded at least ten times. The V gene is TRBV7-8, the J gene TRBJ2-6, with 8 bases lining up with TRBD1. V lost 0 bases to trimming and J lost 2 bases; unmatched junction nucleotides: 9. CDR1 and CDR2 (germline): SGHVS, FQNEAQ. The length of the CDR3 is 19 residues. The CDR3 loop reads CASSLARTGTVPGANVLTF. CDR3 sequence (DNA): TGTGCCAGCAGCTTAGCCCGGACAGGGACCGTTCCTGGGGCCAACGTCCTGACTTTC. The full variable domain, completed using reference TRBV7-8 and TRBJ2-6, is GAGVSQSPRYKVAKRGQDVALRCDPISGHVSLFWYQQALGQGPEFLTYFQNEAQLDKSGLPSDRFFAERPEGSVSTLKIQRTQQEDSAVYLCASSLARTGTVPGANVLTFGAGSRLTVL.

The chain couples TRBV27 to TRBJ1-5; D not certain. Looked up from germline, CDR1 is MNHEY and CDR2 is SMNVEV (reference sequence). The CDR3 covers 14 residues. V lost 2 bases and J lost 4, with 9 bases in between. The CDR3 sequence is CASSLGATNQPQHF. In DNA, the CDR3 is TGTGCCAGCAGTTTAGGCGCAACAAATCAGCCCCAGCATTTT.

This clonotype has a count of ten or more. The chain is built from TRBV12-3 or TRBV12-4 and TRBJ1-4; 11 nucleotides align to TRBD1. This CDR3 comprises 16 residues. The ends lost 4 bases at V and 6 bases at J; junction bases unmatched: 7. CDR3 DNA sequence: TGTGCCAGCAGTTATGGACAGGGGGCATTTTATGAAAAACTGTTTTTT. Its translation: CASSYGQGAFYEKLFF.